This TCR beta chain was captured in a study of Graves' ophthalmopathy and Graves' hyperthyroidism. The CDR3 consists of 15 residues. The V end lost 0 bases, the J end lost 3 bases, and 9 bases lay between the germline ends. Looked up from germline, CDR1 is SGHRS and CDR2 is YFSETQ. Amplification targeted the TCR beta CDR3 regions, with RNA transcripts as the source material. Investigators did first-round RT-PCR with HTBI primers, then second-round multiplex PCR. In TCRdb, the multiplex PCR reads were re-called with MiXCR into one record per CDR3 protein. The table shows about 620,000 distinct CDR3 sequences, with over 20% occurring only once. The sample holds a few counts of this clonotype. A much larger clone lies a single base off, so this may be a read error.

The chain employs TRBV5-1 and TRBJ2-2; D is uncertain. Input material: peripheral blood. This sequence originates from a woman aged 18 to 35 with stable Graves' hyperthyroidism. Some clones in this sample may be carry-over from other donors' samples. CDR3 sequence reads: CASSLGPGHTGELFF. Written as DNA, the CDR3 is TGCGCCAGCAGCTTGGGGCCAGGCCACACCGGGGAGCTGTTTTTT.